The 27 T cell receptor beta chains reported below all come from one sample, sequenced in a study of T cells after yellow fever vaccination (dated by TCRdb to the late 2010s). Libraries were built with 5' RACE. The sequencer was an Illumina NovaSeq 6000. Through fastp at Q25 and MiXCR, TCRdb rebuilt clones from the public reads, retaining in-frame beta chains. CDR3 protein sequences are deduplicated, and each keeps its most common genes and DNA. The sample has a few hundred thousand distinct CDR3 sequences on record, 3.5% to 4.5% of them singletons. 24% of the sample is taken by the ten largest. The treatment or condition label here, explained by the study, means: live attenuated yellow fever vaccine strain. This specimen was PBMCs, taken 5 days after the yellow fever booster vaccination. All receptors derive from a man aged 18 to 29 who received the YFV17D yellow fever vaccine.

The rearrangement links TRBV18 to TRBJ2-4, with 9 bases aligning to TRBD2. V shed 2 bases and J 6 bases; nucleotides not matched to a gene: 5. The CDR3 totals 15 residues. Germline V lookup: CDR1 KGHSH, CDR2 LQKENI. CDR3 protein: CASSPASGMGNIQYF. The CDR3 DNA is TGTGCCAGCTCACCAGCTAGCGGGATGGGAAACATTCAGTACTTC.

V is TRBV7-2 and J is TRBJ2-7; a possible D gene is TRBD2 (5 bases). V gave up 0 bases and J gave up 7 bases, with 7 bases separating them. Looked up from germline, CDR1 is SGHTA and CDR2 is FQGNSA. This CDR3 is built from 12 residues. This CDR3 reads CASSLAGREQYF. CDR3 DNA sequence: TGTGCCAGCAGCTTAGCAGGGAGAGAGCAGTACTTC.

The V call is TRBV4-2, the J call TRBJ2-1; 7 bases are a match to TRBD2. Germline values: CDR1 LGHNA, CDR2 YNFKEQ. With 2 bases clipped from V and 7 bases from J, the junction kept 11 bases outside the gene matches. The CDR3 sequence is 16 residues long. Here the CDR3 reads CASSQRAGRSGNEQFF. CDR3 nucleotides: TGTGCCAGCAGCCAAAGAGCGGGGCGGTCGGGAAATGAGCAGTTCTTC.

This clonotype was seen many times. The chain combines TRBV7-2 with TRBJ2-2; no firm D call. CDR1 is SGHTA, CDR2 FQGNSA, per germline. V shed 8 bases and J shed 4 bases, with 8 bases lying between them. The CDR3 contains 12 residues. This chain's CDR3 is CASGPSTGELFF. The CDR3 nucleotides are TGTGCCAGCGGCCCCTCCACCGGGGAGCTGTTTTTT.

The J gene is TRBJ2-2, the V gene TRBV5-6; D ambiguous. The V gene lost 0 bases and the J gene lost 2 bases, with 14 bases spanning the gap. This CDR3 is built from 17 residues. Germline values: CDR1 SGHDT, CDR2 YYEEEE. The CDR3 here is CASSLVRWGSNTGELFF. The DNA for the CDR3 is TGTGCCAGCAGCTTGGTTCGGTGGGGATCCAACACCGGGGAGCTGTTTTTT.

This clonotype showed up many times. V gene TRBV5-1 combines with J gene TRBJ1-2; 8 bases align to TRBD1. V lost 2 bases and J lost 4; bases outside the gene matches: 4. This CDR3 is 14 amino acids long. Germline values: CDR1 SGHRS, CDR2 YFSETQ. The CDR3 loop is CASSFAGGGYGYTF. In DNA, the CDR3 is TGCGCCAGCAGCTTCGCAGGGGGCGGCTATGGCTACACCTTC.

This clonotype was seen many times. This chain links TRBV29-1 with TRBJ2-1; D remains unclear. The CDR3 is 9 residues long. Germline values: CDR1 SQVTM, CDR2 ANQGSEA. V was cut by 3 bases and J by 15 bases, with 9 bases left in between. As DNA, the CDR3 is TGCAGCGTTGATAGTAGTCGGTTCTTC. It specifies CSVDSSRFF.

This clonotype has a handful of counts. The V and J genes are TRBV19 and TRBJ2-2; D is undetermined. Germline V gene data show CDR1 as LNHDA and CDR2 as SQIVND (reference sequence). The CDR3 consists of 17 residues. The ends were cut back, 8 bases at V and 0 bases at J, with 19 bases in the middle. The CDR3 nucleotides are TGTGCCAGTGGAGACCCCCCCGGACGGACGAACACCGGGGAGCTGTTTTTT. Protein product: CASGDPPGRTNTGELFF.

A few counts support this clonotype. The chain uses TRBV18 and TRBJ1-2; D gene uncertain. V was shortened by 3 bases and J by 10 bases, with 12 bases between the two germline ends. Germline loops: CDR1 KGHSH, CDR2 LQKENI. CDR3 size: 12 residues. CDR3 region: CASSPSGAVYTF. In DNA, the CDR3 is TGTGCCAGCTCACCTTCTGGTGCGGTCTACACCTTC.

This clonotype occurred a few times. The chain has TRBV7-9 and TRBJ2-7; possibly TRBD2 for D (5 bases). CDR3 length equals 15 residues. Germline V lookup: CDR1 SEHNR, CDR2 FQNEAQ (reference sequence). V was clipped by 1 base and J by 3 bases, with 13 bases between them. The CDR3 DNA follows: TGTGCCAGCAGCTTAGATGGCGAGGGTCGCTACGAGCAGTACTTC. Translated, it gives CASSLDGEGRYEQYF.

This clonotype was detected a few times. The V call is TRBV4-1, the J call TRBJ1-2; D might be TRBD1 (6 bases). The CDR3 is made up of 16 amino acids. V dropped 4 bases and J dropped 4 bases, with 19 bases sitting between them. Germline values: CDR1 MGHRA, CDR2 YSYEKL. The CDR3 is CASSPTGQYSFYGYTF. The CDR3 DNA reads TGCGCCAGCAGCCCGACCGGACAGTACAGTTTCTATGGCTACACCTTC.

This clonotype was counted between two and nine times. The DNA of the CDR3 is TGTGCCAGCAGCTCCGTACAGGGAGCTAATGAAAAACTGTTTTTT. Translated, it gives CASSSVQGANEKLFF. This chain joins TRBV5-4 and TRBJ1-4; tentative D call: TRBD1 (6 bases). V lost 3 bases to trimming and J lost 3 bases, with 12 bases between them. Germline V lookup: CDR1 SGHNT, CDR2 YYREEE (reference sequence). The CDR3 sequence is 15 residues long.

This clonotype showed up just a few times. The CDR3 protein is CASTSGTSQETQYF. CDR3 nucleotide sequence: TGCGCCAGCACCTCCGGGACTTCTCAAGAGACCCAGTACTTC. The chain joins TRBV5-1 to TRBJ2-5; D is possibly TRBD2 (6 bases). CDR1 and CDR2 (germline): SGHRS, YFSETQ. This CDR3 comprises 14 residues. The germline V and J ends were trimmed by 6 bases and 2 bases, with 14 bases remaining between them.

This chain joins TRBV7-2 and TRBJ1-2; 9 bases line up with TRBD1. The CDR3 totals 17 residues. The V segment lost 3 bases and the J segment 1 base; nucleotides outside the gene matches: 9. From germline, CDR1 is SGHTA and CDR2 FQGNSA. CDR3 nucleotide sequence: TGTGCCAGCAGCTTTACAACAGGGGGCGACCTTAACTATGGCTACACCTTC. As protein: CASSFTTGGDLNYGYTF. The whole variable domain, filled in from reference TRBV7-2 and TRBJ1-2, reads GAGVSQSPSNKVTEKGKDVELRCDPISGHTALYWYRQSLGQGLEFLIYFQGNSAPDKSGLPSDRFSAERTGGSVSTLTIQRTQQEDSAVYLCASSFTTGGDLNYGYTFGSGTRLTVV.

The chain recombines TRBV20-1 with TRBJ1-1, with a possible D match to TRBD1 (6 bases). The CDR3 length is 15 residues. Per germline, CDR1 DFQATT and CDR2 SNEGSKA (reference sequence). Trimming shortened V by 0 bases and J by 5 bases, and 16 bases separated the two germline ends. CDR3 DNA: TGCAGTGCTAGAGATCGAAGGAGGGGGAAGACTGAAGCTTTCTTT. Amino acids: CSARDRRRGKTEAFF.

This clonotype was picked up a small number of times. CDR3 bases: TGTGCCAGCAGTTTCCCCCCGACAGGGTTTGGTGCCTATAATTCACCCCTCCACTTT. Its protein is CASSFPPTGFGAYNSPLHF. This sequence joins TRBV28 and TRBJ1-6, with TRBD1 identical over 7 bases. Per germline, CDR1 MDHEN and CDR2 SYDVKM. CDR3 size: 19 residues. Trimming removed 3 bases from V and 2 bases from J; junction bases left unmatched: 13.

This chain connects TRBV7-6 to TRBJ2-2, with 7 bases identical to TRBD2. The CDR3 consists of 15 residues. Germline lookup yields CDR1 SGHVS and CDR2 FNYEAQ. With 5 bases clipped from V and 1 base from J, the junction kept 4 bases outside the gene matches. CDR3 sequence (DNA): TGTGCCAGCAGCCAAAGGGAGGGGAACACCGGGGAGCTGTTTTTT. Encoded protein: CASSQREGNTGELFF.

Only a few counts were recorded for this clonotype. The rearrangement uses TRBV7-9 and TRBJ1-5, with D possibly being TRBD1 (5 bases). Trimming left V 2 bases short and J 2 bases short, with 19 bases between. This CDR3 has 18 amino acids. Germline lookup yields CDR1 SEHNR and CDR2 FQNEAQ (reference sequence). The CDR3 sequence: CASSLSGPRYSRNQPQHF. The CDR3 nucleotides are TGTGCCAGCAGCTTATCGGGACCTAGGTATTCGCGCAATCAGCCCCAGCATTTT.

This clonotype was seen a handful of times. The rearrangement uses TRBV11-2 and TRBJ2-3; 10 nucleotides match TRBD2. Per the germline V gene, CDR1 is SGHAT and CDR2 is FQNNGV. With V trimmed by 0 bases and J by 2 bases, 8 bases remained unmatched. The CDR3 has 18 amino acids. The CDR3 bases are TGTGCCAGCAGCTTAGACCTTTTAGCGGGGGGACCCACAGATACGCAGTATTTT. Protein product: CASSLDLLAGGPTDTQYF.

Many counts were recorded for this clonotype. The J gene is TRBJ1-2, the V gene TRBV5-1; 7 bases fit TRBD1. The germline CDR1 and CDR2 sequences are SGHRS and YFSETQ. V shed 4 bases, J shed 4 bases, and the junction held 10 bases outside the gene matches. The CDR3 is 15 residues long. The CDR3 nucleotides are TGCGCCAGCAGCCTGGGGAGGACAGGAGTCTATGGCTACACCTTC. This codes for CASSLGRTGVYGYTF.

This clonotype occurred a few times. As DNA, the CDR3 is TGCAGTGCTAGAGAGCGGACAGCTAACACCGGGGAGCTGTTTTTT. This translates into CSARERTANTGELFF. The chain links TRBV20-1 to TRBJ2-2; possible D gene TRBD1, 6 bases. CDR3 size: 15 residues. Trimming removed 0 bases from V and 2 bases from J, with 10 bases in between. Germline assignment: CDR1 DFQATT and CDR2 SNEGSKA (reference sequence).

The table lists this clonotype with many counts. The chain recombines TRBV10-3 with TRBJ2-3, with 8 bases aligning to TRBD2. The CDR3 sequence is 15 residues long. Germline V lookup: CDR1 ENHRY, CDR2 SYGVKD. V dropped 7 bases and J dropped 2; count of bases not matched to a gene: 8. The CDR3 coding sequence is TGTGCCATCAAACCTCGCGGGGGGCTCACAGATACGCAGTATTTT. Protein: CAIKPRGGLTDTQYF.

The chain couples TRBV3-1 to TRBJ1-4; 9 bases line up with TRBD1. V was pared by 3 bases and J by 5 bases, with 7 bases of the junction left unmatched. This CDR3 has 16 amino acids. Germline values: CDR1 LGHDT, CDR2 YNNKEL (reference sequence). CDR3: CASSQTGGHSNEKLFF. CDR3 sequence (DNA): TGTGCCAGCAGCCAGACAGGGGGGCACTCAAATGAAAAACTGTTTTTT.

This clonotype was observed a few times. The V call is TRBV7-6, the J call TRBJ1-5; 7 bases line up with TRBD1. With V trimmed by 5 bases and J by 5 bases, 9 bases remained unmatched. The CDR3 runs to 15 residues. The germline gives CDR1 SGHVS, CDR2 FNYEAQ. In DNA form, the CDR3 reads TGTGCCAGCAGCGCGGATGGACAGGCGTATCAGCCCCAGCATTTT. It encodes CASSADGQAYQPQHF. Combining the CDR3 with reference TRBV7-6 and TRBJ1-5 gives the whole variable domain GAGVSQSPRYKVTKRGQDVALRCDPISGHVSLYWYRQALGQGPEFLTYFNYEAQQDKSGLPNDRFSAERPEGSISTLTIQRTEQRDSAMYRCASSADGQAYQPQHFGDGTRLSIL.

This clonotype has a count of ten or more. This chain links TRBV20-1 with TRBJ1-5; D perhaps matches TRBD1 (6 bases). The length of the CDR3 is 12 residues. CDR1 is DFQATT and CDR2 is SNEGSKA in the germline V gene (reference sequence). Trimming took off 5 bases at V and 4 bases at J, with 9 bases between the two ends. CDR3 protein: CSAERGNQPQHF. CDR3 DNA sequence: TGCAGTGCTGAGAGGGGGAATCAGCCCCAGCATTTT.

This clonotype was counted ten times or more. The chain carries TRBV27 and TRBJ2-5; D unresolved. CDR1 and CDR2 from the germline V gene are MNHEY and SMNVEV (reference sequence). The CDR3 is 15 residues long. Trimming took 7 bases from V and 4 from J, leaving 19 bases between them. DNA for the CDR3: TGTGCCAGCACCTCCTATGATGGAACAGTAGAGACCCAGTACTTC. Translated: CASTSYDGTVETQYF.

This clonotype has more than one count but fewer than ten. The chain has TRBV5-1 and TRBJ1-1; D perhaps matches TRBD1 (6 bases). Trimming removed 7 bases at V and 2 bases at J, with 12 bases between. CDR3 length: 13 residues. Germline CDR1 and CDR2: SGHRS and YFSETQ. This CDR3 reads CASRQAPNTEAFF. CDR3 in DNA: TGCGCCAGCCGACAGGCTCCAAACACTGAAGCTTTCTTT.